This T cell receptor (beta chain) derives from a study of neurological immune-mediated disorders. V lost 3 bases to trimming and J lost 4 bases, with 4 bases between them. Germline CDR1 LNHDA, CDR2 SQIVND (reference sequence). This CDR3 is 12 amino acids long. TCRdb reanalysed the 5' RACE reads using MiXCR and keeps one entry per CDR3 protein. Of 19,000 or so distinct CDR3 sequences detected, less than 15% appear once; the ten largest clones hold 7.8%. In this sample, this clonotype turned up many times. The V gene is TRBV19, the J gene TRBJ1-5, with D uncertain. The clonotype was recovered from an older woman with HTLV-1-associated myelopathy (HAM/TSP). The specimen was CD4+ T cells from blood. The CDR3 coding sequence is TGTGCCAGTAGTATGTTGAATCAGCCCCAGCATTTT. This gives the protein CASSMLNQPQHF.